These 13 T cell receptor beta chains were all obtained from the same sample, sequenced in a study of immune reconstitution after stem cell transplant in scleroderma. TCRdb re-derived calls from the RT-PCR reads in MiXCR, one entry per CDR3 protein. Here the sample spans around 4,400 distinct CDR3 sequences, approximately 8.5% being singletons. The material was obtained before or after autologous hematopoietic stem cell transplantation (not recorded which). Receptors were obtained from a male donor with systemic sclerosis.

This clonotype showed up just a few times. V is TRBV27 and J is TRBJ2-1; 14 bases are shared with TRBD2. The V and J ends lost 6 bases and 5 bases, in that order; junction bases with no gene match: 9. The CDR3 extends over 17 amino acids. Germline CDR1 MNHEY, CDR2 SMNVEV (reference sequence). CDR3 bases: TGTGCCAGCAGCCCAAGACTAGCGGGGGGGATGAACAATGAGCAGTTCTTC. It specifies CASSPRLAGGMNNEQFF.

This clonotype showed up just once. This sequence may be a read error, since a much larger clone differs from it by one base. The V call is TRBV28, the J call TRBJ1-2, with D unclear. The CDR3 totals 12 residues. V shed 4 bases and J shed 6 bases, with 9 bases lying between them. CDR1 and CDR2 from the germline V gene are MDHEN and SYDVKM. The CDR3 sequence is CASSSQTHGYTF. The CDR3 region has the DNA TGTGCCAGCAGTTCCCAGACCCATGGCTACACCTTC.

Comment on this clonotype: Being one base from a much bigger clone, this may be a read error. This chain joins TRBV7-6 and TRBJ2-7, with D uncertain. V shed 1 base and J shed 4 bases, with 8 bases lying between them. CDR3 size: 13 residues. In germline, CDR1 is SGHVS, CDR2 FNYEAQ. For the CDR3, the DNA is TGTGCCAGCAGCTTAGGTCAACGGTACGAGCAGTACTTC. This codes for CASSLGQRYEQYF.

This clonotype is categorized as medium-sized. The DNA for the CDR3 is TGTGCCAGCAGCAAACCCTCAATCCGGGGATGCAATCAGCCCCAGCATTTT. Translation gives CASSKPSIRGCNQPQHF. V is TRBV21-1 and J is TRBJ1-5; the table's D call of TRBD1 was not tested on the DNA. TRBV21-1 is a listed pseudogene. The CDR3 loop spans 17 amino acids.

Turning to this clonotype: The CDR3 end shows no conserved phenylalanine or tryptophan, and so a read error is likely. In DNA form, the CDR3 reads TGTGCCAGCAGTCCCTCAGGGAGCTCTGAAGCTTTCCTT. It encodes CASSPSGSSEAFL. This chain connects TRBV27 to TRBJ1-1, with TRBD1 as a possible D gene (5 bases). V lost 5 bases to trimming and J lost 6 bases, with 13 bases between them. Germline V gives CDR1 MNHEY, CDR2 SMNVEV (reference sequence). This CDR3 is built from 13 residues.

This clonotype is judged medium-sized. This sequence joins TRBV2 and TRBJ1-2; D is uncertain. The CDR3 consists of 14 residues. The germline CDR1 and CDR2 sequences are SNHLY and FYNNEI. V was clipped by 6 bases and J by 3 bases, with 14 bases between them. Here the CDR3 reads CASRSSHSDYGYTF. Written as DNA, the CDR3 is TGTGCCAGCAGATCGAGCCATAGTGACTATGGCTACACCTTC. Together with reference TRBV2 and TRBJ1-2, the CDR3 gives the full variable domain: EPEVTQTPSHQVTQMGQEVILRCVPISNHLYFYWYRQILGQKVEFLVSFYNNEISEKSEIFDDQFSVERPDGSNFTLKIRSTKLEDSAMYFCASRSSHSDYGYTFGSGTRLTVV.

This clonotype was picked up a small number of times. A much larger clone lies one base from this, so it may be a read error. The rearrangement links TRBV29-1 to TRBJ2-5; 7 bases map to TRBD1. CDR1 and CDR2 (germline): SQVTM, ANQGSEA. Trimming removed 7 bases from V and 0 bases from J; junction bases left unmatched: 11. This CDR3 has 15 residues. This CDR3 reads CSAEKDRNYQETQYF. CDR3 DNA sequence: TGCAGCGCGGAAAAGGACAGGAACTACCAAGAGACCCAGTACTTC.

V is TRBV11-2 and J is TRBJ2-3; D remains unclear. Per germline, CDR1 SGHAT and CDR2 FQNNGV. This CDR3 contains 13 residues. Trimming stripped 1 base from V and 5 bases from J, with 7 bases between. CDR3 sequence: CASSLVFRDTQYF. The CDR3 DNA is TGTGCCAGCAGCTTAGTCTTCCGAGATACGCAGTATTTT.

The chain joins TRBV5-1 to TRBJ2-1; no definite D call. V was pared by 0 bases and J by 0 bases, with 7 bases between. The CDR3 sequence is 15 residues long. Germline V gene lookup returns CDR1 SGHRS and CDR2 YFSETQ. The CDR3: CASSLDSSSYNEQFF. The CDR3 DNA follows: TGCGCCAGCAGCTTGGACAGTAGCTCCTACAATGAGCAGTTCTTC.

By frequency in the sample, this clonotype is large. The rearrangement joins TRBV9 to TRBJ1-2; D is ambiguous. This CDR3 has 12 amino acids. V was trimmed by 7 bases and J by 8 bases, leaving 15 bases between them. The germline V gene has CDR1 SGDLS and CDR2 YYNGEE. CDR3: CASPPWGDGYTF. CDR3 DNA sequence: TGTGCCAGCCCCCCATGGGGTGACGGCTACACCTTC.

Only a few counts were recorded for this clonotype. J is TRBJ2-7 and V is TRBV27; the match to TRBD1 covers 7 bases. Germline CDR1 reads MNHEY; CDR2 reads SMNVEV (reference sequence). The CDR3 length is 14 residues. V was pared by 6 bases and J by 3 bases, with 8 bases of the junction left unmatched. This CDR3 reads CASSPGTVIYEQYF. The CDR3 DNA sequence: TGTGCCAGCAGCCCCGGGACAGTAATCTACGAGCAGTACTTC.

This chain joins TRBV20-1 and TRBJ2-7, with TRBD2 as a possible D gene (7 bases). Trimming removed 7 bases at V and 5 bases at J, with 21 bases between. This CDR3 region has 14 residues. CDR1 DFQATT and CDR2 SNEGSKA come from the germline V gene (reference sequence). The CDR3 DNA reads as TGCAGTGTTGAGGGGGAGGGGGACGGCGACGAGCAGTACTTC. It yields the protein CSVEGEGDGDEQYF.

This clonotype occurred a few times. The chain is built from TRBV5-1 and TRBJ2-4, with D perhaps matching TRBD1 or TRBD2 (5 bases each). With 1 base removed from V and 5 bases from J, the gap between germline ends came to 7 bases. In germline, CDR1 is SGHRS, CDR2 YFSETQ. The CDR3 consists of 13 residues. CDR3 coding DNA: TGCGCCAGCAGCTTGATGGGGGAAAACATTCAGTACTTC. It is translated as CASSLMGENIQYF. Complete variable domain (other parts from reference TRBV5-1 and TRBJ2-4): KAGVTQTPRYLIKTRGQQVTLSCSPISGHRSVSWYQQTPGQGLQFLFEYFSETQRNKGNFPGRFSGRQFSNSRSEMNVSTLELGDSALYLCASSLMGENIQYFGAGTRLSVL.